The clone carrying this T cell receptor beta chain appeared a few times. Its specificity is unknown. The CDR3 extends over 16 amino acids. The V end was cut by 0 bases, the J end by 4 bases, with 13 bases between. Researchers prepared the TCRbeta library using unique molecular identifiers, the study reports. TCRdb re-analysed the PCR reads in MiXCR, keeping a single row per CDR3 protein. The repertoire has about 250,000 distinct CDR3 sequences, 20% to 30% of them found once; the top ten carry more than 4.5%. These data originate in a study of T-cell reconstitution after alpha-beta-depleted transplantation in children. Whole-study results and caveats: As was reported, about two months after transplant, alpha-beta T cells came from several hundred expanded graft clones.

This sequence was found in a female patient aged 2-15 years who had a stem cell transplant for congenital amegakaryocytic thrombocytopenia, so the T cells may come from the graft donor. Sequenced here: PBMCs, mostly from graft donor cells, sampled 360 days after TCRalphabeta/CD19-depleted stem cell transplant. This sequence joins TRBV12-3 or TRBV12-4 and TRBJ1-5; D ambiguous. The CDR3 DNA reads TGTGCCAGCAGTTTAGCGCTCAGTAACATTAATCAGCCCCAGCATTTT. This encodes CASSLALSNINQPQHF.